The T cell receptor beta chain described here comes from a study of cytomegalovirus exposure and HLA in healthy donors. With 60 Vbeta and 13 Jbeta primers, the PCR was carried out. In the original workflow: In a later analysis, the count reached roughly 80 million unique TCR beta chains, with about 9.9 million shared. The protocol was immunoSEQ multiplex PCR, while the TCRdb copy is restricted to in-frame clones and leaves out a portion. V and J calls and clone size are as listed in that table; D and trimming were resolved from the DNA. The data hold 190,000 or so clones, with around four fifths observed a single time. As regards this clone: Antigen unknown.

Study outcomes and limitations: Presence/absence analyses rested on an assumption that sequencing depth was roughly uniform across donors. Segments of the TCR beta V type were, in most cases, productive about 90% or about 30% of the time in an earlier analysis.

This TCR derives from a woman between 45 and 60 years old in good health and CMV-seropositive. The sample was PBMCs.

The CDR3, as DNA: TGTGCCATCAGGGGCCCAGGGGAAGATCAGCCCCAGCATTTT. It translates to CAIRGPGEDQPQHF. The gene calls are TRBV10-3 and TRBJ1-5, with D possibly TRBD1 on 6 matching bases. Per the germline V gene, CDR1 is ENHRY and CDR2 is SYGVKD. This CDR3 has 14 amino acids. Deletions cut 6 bases from V and 5 bases from J, with 14 bases between.